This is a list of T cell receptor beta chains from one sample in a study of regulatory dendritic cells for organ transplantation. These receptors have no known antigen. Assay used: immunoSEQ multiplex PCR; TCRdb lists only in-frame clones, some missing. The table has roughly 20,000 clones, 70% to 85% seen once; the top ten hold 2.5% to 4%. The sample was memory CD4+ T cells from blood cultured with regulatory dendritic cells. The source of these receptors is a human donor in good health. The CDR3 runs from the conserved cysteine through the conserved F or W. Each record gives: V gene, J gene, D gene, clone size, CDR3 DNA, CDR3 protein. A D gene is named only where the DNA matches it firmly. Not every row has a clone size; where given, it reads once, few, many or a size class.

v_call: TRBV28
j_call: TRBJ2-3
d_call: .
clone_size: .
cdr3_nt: TGTGCCAGCAGTTTAGGTCGCGGCACAGATACGCAGTATTTT
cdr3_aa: CASSLGRGTDTQYF

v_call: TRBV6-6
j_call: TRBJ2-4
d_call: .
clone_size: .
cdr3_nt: TGTGCCAGCAGTTCTCCCCCCCCCAAAAACATTCAGTACTTC
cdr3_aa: CASSSPPPKNIQYF

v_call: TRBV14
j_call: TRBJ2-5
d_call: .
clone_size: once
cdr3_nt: TGTGCCAGCAGCCAAGCCCAGACCACCGCCGGGACCCAGTACTTC
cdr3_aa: CASSQAQTTAGTQYF

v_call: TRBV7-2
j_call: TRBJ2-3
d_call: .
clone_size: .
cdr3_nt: TGTGCCAGCAGCTTACTTACCGGGGGCAGCACAGATACGCAGTATTTT
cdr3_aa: CASSLLTGGSTDTQYF

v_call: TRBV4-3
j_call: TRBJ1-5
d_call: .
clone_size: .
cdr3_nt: TGCGCCAGCAGCCACGGGGGGGGGAATCAGCCCCAGCATTTT
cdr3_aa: CASSHGGGNQPQHF

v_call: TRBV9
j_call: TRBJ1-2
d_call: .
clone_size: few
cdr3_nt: TGTGCCAGCAGTACCCAACCTTATGGCTACACCTTC
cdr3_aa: CASSTQPYGYTF

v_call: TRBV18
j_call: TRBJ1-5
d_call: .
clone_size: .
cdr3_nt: TGTGCCAGCTCACAAGTAGGGGGCAATCAGCCCCAGCATTTT
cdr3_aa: CASSQVGGNQPQHF

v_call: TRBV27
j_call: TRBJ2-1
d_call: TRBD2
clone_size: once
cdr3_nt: TGTGCCAGCAGTTTATCCCTACTAGCGGGGGGGCCGAGGAATGAGCAGTTCTTC
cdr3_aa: CASSLSLLAGGPRNEQFF

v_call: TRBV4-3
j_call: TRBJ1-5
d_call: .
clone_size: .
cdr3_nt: TGCGCCAGCAGCGGACAGTTATACAATCAGCCCCAGCATTTT
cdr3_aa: CASSGQLYNQPQHF

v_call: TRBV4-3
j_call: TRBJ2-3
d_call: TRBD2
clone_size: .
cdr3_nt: TGCGCCAGCAGCCAAGATTCGGCAGCGGGGGCAGATACGCAGTATTTT
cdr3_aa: CASSQDSAAGADTQYF

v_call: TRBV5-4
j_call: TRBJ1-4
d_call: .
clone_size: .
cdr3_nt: TGTGCCAGCAGCCCTGAAACAGGGGAAAAACTGTTTTTT
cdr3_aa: CASSPETGEKLFF

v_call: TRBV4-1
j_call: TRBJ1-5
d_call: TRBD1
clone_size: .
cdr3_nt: TGCGCCAGCAGCCAAGAGACCCCGGGACAGGGGGCGAATAGACAGCCCCAGCATTTT
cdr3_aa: CASSQETPGQGANRQPQHF

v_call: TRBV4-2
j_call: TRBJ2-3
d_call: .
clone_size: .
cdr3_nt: TGTGCCAGCAGCCAAGATTTCGCAGATACGCAGTATTTT
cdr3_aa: CASSQDFADTQYF

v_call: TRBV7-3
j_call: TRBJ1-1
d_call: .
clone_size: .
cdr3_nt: TGTGCCAGCAGCTTAAGGCCCGGGGTTGAAGCTTTCTTT
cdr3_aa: CASSLRPGVEAFF

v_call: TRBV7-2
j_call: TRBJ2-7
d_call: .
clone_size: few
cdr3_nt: TGTGCCAGCAGCTTAGCGGTTGTGCAGGGGCAGTACTTC
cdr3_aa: CASSLAVVQGQYF

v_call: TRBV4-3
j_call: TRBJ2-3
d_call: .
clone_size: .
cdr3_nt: TGCGCCAGCAGCCAAGAGGGAGCGCCAGCCGGGTATACGCAGTATTTT
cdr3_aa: CASSQEGAPAGYTQYF

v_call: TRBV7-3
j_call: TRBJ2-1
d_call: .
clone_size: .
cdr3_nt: TGTGCCAGCAGCCCACAAGGGAATACTCACCCCAACAATGAGCAGTTCTTC
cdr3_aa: CASSPQGNTHPNNEQFF

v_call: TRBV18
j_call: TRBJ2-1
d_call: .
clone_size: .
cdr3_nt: TGTGCCAGCTCACCCTTCGCCCAGGGGAATGAGCAGTTCTTC
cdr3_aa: CASSPFAQGNEQFF

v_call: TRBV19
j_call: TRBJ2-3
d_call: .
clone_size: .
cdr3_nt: TGTGCCAGTAGTAGGCAAAGGATGGGCACAGATACGCAGTATTTT
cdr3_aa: CASSRQRMGTDTQYF

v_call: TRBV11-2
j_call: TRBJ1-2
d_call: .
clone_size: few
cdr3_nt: TGTGCCAGCAGCTTAGGTCCCAGCGGGGTCTATGGCTACACCTTC
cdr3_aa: CASSLGPSGVYGYTF

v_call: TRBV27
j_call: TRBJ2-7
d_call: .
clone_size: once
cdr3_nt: TGTGCCAGCAGTCGAGGTGGGTCCTACGAGCAGTACTTC
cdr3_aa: CASSRGGSYEQYF

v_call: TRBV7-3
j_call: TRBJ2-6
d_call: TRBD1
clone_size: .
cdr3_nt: TGTGCCAGCAGCTTTGACAGGGCTGGGGCCAACGTCCTGACTTTC
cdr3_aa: CASSFDRAGANVLTF

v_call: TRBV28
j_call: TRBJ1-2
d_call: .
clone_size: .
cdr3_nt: TGTGCCAGCAGTTTTTCGTACGCTAACTATGGCTACACCTTC
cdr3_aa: CASSFSYANYGYTF

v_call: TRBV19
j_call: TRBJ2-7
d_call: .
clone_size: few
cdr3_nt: TGTGCCAGTAGTCAGCAAGCGGTCGAGGGGGAGCAGTACTTC
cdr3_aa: CASSQQAVEGEQYF